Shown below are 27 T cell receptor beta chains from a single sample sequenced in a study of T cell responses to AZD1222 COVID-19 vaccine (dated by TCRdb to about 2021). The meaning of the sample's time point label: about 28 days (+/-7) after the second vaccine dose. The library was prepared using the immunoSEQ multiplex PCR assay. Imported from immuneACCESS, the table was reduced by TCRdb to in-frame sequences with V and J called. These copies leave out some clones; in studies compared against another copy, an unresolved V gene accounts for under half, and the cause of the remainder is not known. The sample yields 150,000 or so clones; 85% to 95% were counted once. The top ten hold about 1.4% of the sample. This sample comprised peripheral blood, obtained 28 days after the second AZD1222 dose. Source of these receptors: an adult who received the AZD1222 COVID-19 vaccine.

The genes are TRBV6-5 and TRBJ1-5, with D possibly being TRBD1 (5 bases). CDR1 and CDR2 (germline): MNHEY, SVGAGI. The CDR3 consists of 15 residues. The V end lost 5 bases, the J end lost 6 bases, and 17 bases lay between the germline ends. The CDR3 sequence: CASSPDSGGVQPQHF. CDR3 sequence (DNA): TGTGCCAGCAGTCCAGACTCCGGGGGTGTTCAGCCCCAGCATTTT.

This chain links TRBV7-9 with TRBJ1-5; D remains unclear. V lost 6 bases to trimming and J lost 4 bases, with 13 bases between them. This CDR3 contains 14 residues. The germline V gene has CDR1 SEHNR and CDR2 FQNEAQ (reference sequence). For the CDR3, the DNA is TGTGCCAGCAGTTCAGACATAACGAATCAGCCCCAGCATTTT. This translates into CASSSDITNQPQHF. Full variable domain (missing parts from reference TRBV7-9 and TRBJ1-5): DTGVSQNPRHKITKRGQNVTFRCDPISEHNRLYWYRQTLGQGPEFLTYFQNEAQLEKSRLLSDRFSAERPKGSFSTLEIQRTEQGDSAMYLCASSSDITNQPQHFGDGTRLSIL.

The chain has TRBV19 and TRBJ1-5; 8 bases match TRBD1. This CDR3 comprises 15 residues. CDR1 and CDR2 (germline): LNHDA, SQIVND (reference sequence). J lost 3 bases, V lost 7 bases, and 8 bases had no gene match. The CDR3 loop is CASTSTGALNQPQHF. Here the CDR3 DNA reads TGTGCCAGTACCTCGACAGGGGCGCTCAATCAGCCCCAGCATTTT.

This CDR3 is CASNSPGQGPQHYGYTF. CDR3 nucleotides: TGTGCCAGTAACTCCCCGGGACAGGGACCCCAACACTATGGCTACACCTTC. This sequence joins TRBV19 and TRBJ1-2; 9 nucleotides line up with TRBD1. Germline lookup yields CDR1 LNHDA and CDR2 SQIVND (reference sequence). Trimming cost V 7 bases and J 3 bases; bases outside gene matches: 15. This CDR3 comprises 17 residues.

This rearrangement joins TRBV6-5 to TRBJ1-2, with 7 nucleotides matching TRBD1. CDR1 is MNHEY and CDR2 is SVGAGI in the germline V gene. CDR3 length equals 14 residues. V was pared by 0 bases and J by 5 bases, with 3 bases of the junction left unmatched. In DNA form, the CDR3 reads TGTGCCAGCAGTTACTCGGGACAGCCATATGGCTACACCTTC. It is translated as CASSYSGQPYGYTF.

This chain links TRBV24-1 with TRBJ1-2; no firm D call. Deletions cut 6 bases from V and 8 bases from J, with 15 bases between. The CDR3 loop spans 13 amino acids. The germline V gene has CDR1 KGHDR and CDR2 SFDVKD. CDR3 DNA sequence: TGTGCCACCAGTTCCCCATCTTCCGGGGGCTACACCTTC. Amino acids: CATSSPSSGGYTF.

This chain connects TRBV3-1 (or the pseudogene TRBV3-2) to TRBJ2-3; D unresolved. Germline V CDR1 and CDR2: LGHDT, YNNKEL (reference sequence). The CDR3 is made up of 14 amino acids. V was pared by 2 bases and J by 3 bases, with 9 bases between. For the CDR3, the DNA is TGTGCCAGCAGCCAACGGGTAAGGACAGATACGCAGTATTTT. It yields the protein CASSQRVRTDTQYF.

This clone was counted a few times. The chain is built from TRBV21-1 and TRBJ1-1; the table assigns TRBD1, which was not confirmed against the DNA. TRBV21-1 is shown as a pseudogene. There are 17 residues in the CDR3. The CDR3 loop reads CASSKEKIRQGYTEAFF. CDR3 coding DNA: TGTGCCAGCAGCAAAGAGAAGATCCGGCAGGGGTACACTGAAGCTTTCTTT.

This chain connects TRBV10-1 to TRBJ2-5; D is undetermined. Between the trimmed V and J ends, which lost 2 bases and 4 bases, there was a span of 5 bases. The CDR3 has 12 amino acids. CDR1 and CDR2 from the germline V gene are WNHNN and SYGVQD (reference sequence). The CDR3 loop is CASSEPRETQYF. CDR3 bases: TGCGCCAGCAGTGAGCCCCGAGAGACCCAGTACTTC.

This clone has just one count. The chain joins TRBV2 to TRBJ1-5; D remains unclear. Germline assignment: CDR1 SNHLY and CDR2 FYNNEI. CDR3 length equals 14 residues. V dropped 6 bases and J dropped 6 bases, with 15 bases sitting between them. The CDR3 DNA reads TGTGCCAGCAGAAGACTGGCTCAAGGTCAGCCCCAGCATTTT. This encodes CASRRLAQGQPQHF.

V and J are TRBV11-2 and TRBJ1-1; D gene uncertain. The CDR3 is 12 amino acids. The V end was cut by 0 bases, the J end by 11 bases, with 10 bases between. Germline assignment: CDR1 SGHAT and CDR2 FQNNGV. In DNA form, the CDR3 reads TGTGCCAGCAGCTTAGATTACGTTTCGGCTTTCTTT. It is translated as CASSLDYVSAFF.

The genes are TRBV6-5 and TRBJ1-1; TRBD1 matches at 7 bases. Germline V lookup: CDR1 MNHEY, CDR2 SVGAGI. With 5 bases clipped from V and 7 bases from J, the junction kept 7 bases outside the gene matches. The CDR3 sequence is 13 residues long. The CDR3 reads CASSPSDRDEAFF. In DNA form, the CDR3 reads TGTGCCAGCAGTCCCTCCGACAGGGATGAAGCTTTCTTT.

CDR3 in DNA: TGTGCCAGTAGGACTCAGGGGCCACCCTACGAGCAGTACTTC. This codes for CASRTQGPPYEQYF. The chain employs TRBV19 and TRBJ2-7; D perhaps matches TRBD1 (6 bases). V was trimmed by 6 bases and J by 2 bases, leaving 14 bases between them. Germline V CDR1 and CDR2: LNHDA, SQIVND (reference sequence). CDR3 length: 14 amino acids. The full variable domain, with the rest looked up from reference TRBV19 and TRBJ2-7, is DGGITQSPKYLFRKEGQNVTLSCEQNLNHDAMYWYRQDPGQGLRLIYYSQIVNDFQKGDIAEGYSVSREKKESFPLTVTSAQKNPTAFYLCASRTQGPPYEQYFGPGTRLTVT.

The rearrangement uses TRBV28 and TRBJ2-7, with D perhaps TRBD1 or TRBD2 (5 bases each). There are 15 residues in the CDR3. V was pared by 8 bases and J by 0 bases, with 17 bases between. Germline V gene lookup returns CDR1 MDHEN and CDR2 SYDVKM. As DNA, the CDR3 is TGTGCCAGCGTTCCCGGGACGGTAAGCTCCTACGAGCAGTACTTC. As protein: CASVPGTVSSYEQYF.

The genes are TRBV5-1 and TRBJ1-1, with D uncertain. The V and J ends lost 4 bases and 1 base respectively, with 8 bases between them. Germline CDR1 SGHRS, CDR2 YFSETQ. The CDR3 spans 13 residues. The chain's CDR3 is CASSVGENTEAFF. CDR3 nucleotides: TGCGCCAGCAGCGTAGGAGAGAACACTGAAGCTTTCTTT. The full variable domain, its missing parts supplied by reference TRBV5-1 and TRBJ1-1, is KAGVTQTPRYLIKTRGQQVTLSCSPISGHRSVSWYQQTPGQGLQFLFEYFSETQRNKGNFPGRFSGRQFSNSRSEMNVSTLELGDSALYLCASSVGENTEAFFGQGTRLTVV.

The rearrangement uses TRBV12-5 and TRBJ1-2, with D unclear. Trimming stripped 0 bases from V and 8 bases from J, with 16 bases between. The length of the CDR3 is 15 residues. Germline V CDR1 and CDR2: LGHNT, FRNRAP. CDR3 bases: TGTGCTAGTGGTTTGGTATACACCGCCTCGGGGGGCTACACCTTC. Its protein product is CASGLVYTASGGYTF.

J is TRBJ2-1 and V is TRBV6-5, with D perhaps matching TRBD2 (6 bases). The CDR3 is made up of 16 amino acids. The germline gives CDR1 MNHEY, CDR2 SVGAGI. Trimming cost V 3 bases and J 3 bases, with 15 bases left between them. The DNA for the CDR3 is TGTGCCAGCAGTTATCAAGCGACTAGGGACTACAATGAGCAGTTCTTC. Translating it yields CASSYQATRDYNEQFF.

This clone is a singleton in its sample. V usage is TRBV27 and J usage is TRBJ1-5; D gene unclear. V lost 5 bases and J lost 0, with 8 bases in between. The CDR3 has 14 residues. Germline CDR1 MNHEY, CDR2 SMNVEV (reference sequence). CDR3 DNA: TGTGCCAGCAGTAATTTAAATAGCAATCAGCCCCAGCATTTT. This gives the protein CASSNLNSNQPQHF.

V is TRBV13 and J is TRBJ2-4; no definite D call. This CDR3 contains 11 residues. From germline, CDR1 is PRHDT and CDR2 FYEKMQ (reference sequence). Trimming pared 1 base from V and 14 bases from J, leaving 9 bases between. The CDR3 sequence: CASSLDGVEYF. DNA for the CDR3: TGTGCCAGCAGCTTAGACGGAGTCGAGTACTTC.

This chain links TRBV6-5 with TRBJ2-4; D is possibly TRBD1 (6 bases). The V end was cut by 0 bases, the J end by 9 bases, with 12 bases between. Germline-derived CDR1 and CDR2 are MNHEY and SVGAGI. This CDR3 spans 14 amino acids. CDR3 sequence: CASSYSQGMGIQYF. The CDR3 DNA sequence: TGTGCCAGCAGTTACTCGCAGGGGATGGGCATTCAGTACTTC.

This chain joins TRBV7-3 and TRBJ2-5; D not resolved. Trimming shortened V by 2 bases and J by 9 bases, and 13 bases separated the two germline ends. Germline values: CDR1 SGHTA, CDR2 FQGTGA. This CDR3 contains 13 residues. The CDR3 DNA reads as TGTGCCAGCAGCTTAGACACCAAGAGACCCCAGTACTTC. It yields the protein CASSLDTKRPQYF.

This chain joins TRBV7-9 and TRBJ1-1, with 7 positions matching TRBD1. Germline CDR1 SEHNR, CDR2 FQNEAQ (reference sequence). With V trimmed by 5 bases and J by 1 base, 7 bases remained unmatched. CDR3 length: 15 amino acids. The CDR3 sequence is CASSPRTGANTEAFF. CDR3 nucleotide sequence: TGTGCCAGCAGCCCGCGGACAGGCGCGAACACTGAAGCTTTCTTT.

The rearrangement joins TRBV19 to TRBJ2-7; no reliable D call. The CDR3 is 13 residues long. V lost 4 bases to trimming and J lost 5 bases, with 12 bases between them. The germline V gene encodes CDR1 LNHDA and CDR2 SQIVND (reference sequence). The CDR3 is CASSTYGFDEQYF. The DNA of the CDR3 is TGTGCCAGTAGTACTTACGGGTTTGACGAGCAGTACTTC.

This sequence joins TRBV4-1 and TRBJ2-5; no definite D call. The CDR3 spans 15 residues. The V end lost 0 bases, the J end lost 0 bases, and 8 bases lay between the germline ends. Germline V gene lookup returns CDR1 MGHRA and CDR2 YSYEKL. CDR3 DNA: TGCGCCAGCAGCCAAGAGGCAGAGTACCAAGAGACCCAGTACTTC. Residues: CASSQEAEYQETQYF.

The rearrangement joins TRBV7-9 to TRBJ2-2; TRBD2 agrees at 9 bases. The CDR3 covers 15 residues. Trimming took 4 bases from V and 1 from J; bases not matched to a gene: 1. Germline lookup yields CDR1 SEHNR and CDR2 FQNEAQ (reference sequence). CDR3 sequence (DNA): TGTGCCAGCAGCTCGACTAGCGGGAACACCGGGGAGCTGTTTTTT. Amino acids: CASSSTSGNTGELFF.

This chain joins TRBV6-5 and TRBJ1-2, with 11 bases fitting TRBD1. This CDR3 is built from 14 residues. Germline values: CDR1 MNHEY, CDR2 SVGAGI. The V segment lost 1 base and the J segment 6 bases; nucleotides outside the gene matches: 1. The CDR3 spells CASSYWTGGDGYTF. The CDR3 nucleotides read TGTGCCAGCAGTTACTGGACAGGGGGCGATGGCTACACCTTC.

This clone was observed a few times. CDR3 region: CASSEATTYEQYF. The CDR3 region has the DNA TGTGCCAGCAGCGAGGCTACCACCTACGAGCAGTACTTC. This sequence joins TRBV5-4 and TRBJ2-7; no firm D call. The CDR3 length is 13 residues. V lost 4 bases and J lost 2, with 10 bases in between. Germline V gene sequence: CDR1 SGHNT, CDR2 YYREEE (reference sequence).